This TCR beta chain was documented in a study of blood T cell repertoires in COVID-19. Study background: Sites in the United States, Italy and Spain provided acute and convalescent COVID-19 samples.

This CDR3 is built from 14 residues. CDR1 and CDR2 from the germline V gene are ENHRY and SYGVKD. Trimming removed 2 bases from V and 1 base from J, with 7 bases in between. Profiled with immunoSEQ multiplex PCR; TCRdb holds only in-frame clones, not every one. The table shows over 25,000 clones, with 88% occurring only once. The sequenced material came from peripheral blood. The TCR was taken from a human donor with active COVID-19. The donor label of this sample is uncertain. The chain is built from TRBV10-3 and TRBJ2-3; D remains unclear. CDR3 sequence (DNA): TGTGCCATCAGTGAGGCTCAGGGCACAGATACGCAGTATTTT. It specifies CAISEAQGTDTQYF.